Each of the 5 T cell receptor beta chains below was sequenced from the same sample in a study of read filtering for tumor transcriptome and immune sequencing. This library used about 360 ng RNA and molecular barcoded adaptors spanning alpha/delta and beta/gamma chains. TCRdb analysed the reads with MiXCR anew, one entry per CDR3 protein. Counted here are more than 20,000 distinct CDR3 sequences, 20% to 25% occurring once; the ten biggest clones make up around 47%. Sequencing was carried out using a population of CD138-negative cells sorted from bone marrow. The receptors were gathered from a donor over 35 with multiple myeloma.

This clonotype has just a few counts. The V gene is TRBV5-8, the J gene TRBJ2-6; D is possibly TRBD1 or TRBD2 (6 bases each). V lost 1 base to trimming and J lost 4 bases, with 15 bases between them. CDR1 is SGHTS, CDR2 YDEGEE, per germline. The CDR3 is 17 amino acids. The CDR3 reads CASSLTPGARGANVLTF. CDR3 nucleotide sequence: TGTGCCAGCAGCTTGACTCCGGGGGCGCGAGGGGCCAACGTCCTGACTTTC.

This clonotype was counted at least ten times. This chain uses TRBV11-2 with TRBJ2-5, with 8 bases matching TRBD1. Germline V lookup: CDR1 SGHAT, CDR2 FQNNGV. The CDR3 totals 13 residues. V lost 4 bases and J lost 6; bases outside the gene matches: 4. The CDR3 nucleotides read TGTGCCAGCAGCTCCGACAGGGGAAAGACCCAGTACTTC. Translation gives CASSSDRGKTQYF.

This clonotype was found many times. This chain joins TRBV18 and TRBJ1-1, with D perhaps matching TRBD1 (5 bases). Germline lookup yields CDR1 KGHSH and CDR2 LQKENI. The CDR3 runs 14 residues. V lost 1 base and J 6 bases, leaving 12 bases between the germline ends. The chain's CDR3 is CASSPLGGGAEAFF. DNA of the CDR3: TGTGCCAGCTCACCACTCGGGGGAGGCGCTGAAGCTTTCTTT.

The sample holds many counts of this clonotype. CDR3 sequence reads: CASSLGQDRAQYF. The CDR3 nucleotides are TGTGCCAGCAGCTTAGGACAAGACAGGGCGCAGTATTTT. This rearrangement joins TRBV7-2 to TRBJ2-3; 7 nucleotides agree with TRBD1. V was clipped by 1 base and J by 10 bases; unmatched bases: 5. The CDR3 is 13 residues long. Germline V gene data show CDR1 as SGHTA and CDR2 as FQGNSA.

This clonotype has at least ten counts. The chain has TRBV7-9 and TRBJ2-6; TRBD1 might be the D (5 bases). The CDR3 extends over 19 amino acids. Trimming took off 1 base at V and 0 bases at J, with 16 bases between the two ends. CDR1 is SEHNR, CDR2 FQNEAQ, per germline (reference sequence). The CDR3: CASSLVGGHLTSGANVLTF. CDR3 nucleotides: TGTGCCAGCAGCTTAGTAGGTGGACACCTCACCTCTGGGGCCAACGTCCTGACTTTC.